These 26 T cell receptor beta chains share one sample of origin, sequenced in a study of Ad26.COV2.S vaccination and SARS-CoV-2 variants. Produced via immunoSEQ multiplex PCR; TCRdb's table is partial and in-frame only. The sample lists 430,000 or so clones; nearly 90% were seen once. Treatment noted: some 19 received Ad26.COV2.S at low or high dose, single or two shots; about five received placebo; per-sample allocation not given. It was on day 63 after the first vaccine or placebo injection that samples were taken. The source was peripheral blood, collected in a trial of Ad26.COV2.S vaccine versus placebo. Receptor source: a person aged 18 to 65 who received the Ad26.COV2.S COVID-19 vaccine or a placebo.

The chain uses TRBV7-2 and TRBJ1-5; a possible D gene is TRBD1 (6 bases). The CDR3 is 13 residues long. The V end lost 3 bases, the J end lost 5 bases, and 8 bases lay between the germline ends. Germline loops: CDR1 SGHTA, CDR2 FQGNSA. The DNA of the CDR3 is TGTGCCAGCAGCTTTGGGGGGCATCAGCCCCAGCATTTT. Translated, it gives CASSFGGHQPQHF.

The chain couples TRBV2 to TRBJ2-3; 10 nucleotides match TRBD2. The V gene's germline CDR1 is SNHLY and CDR2 FYNNEI. V was pared by 4 bases and J by 12 bases, with 13 bases of the junction left unmatched. The CDR3 sequence is 15 residues long. CDR3 in amino acids: CASSVPAGGPNPQYF. CDR3 coding DNA: TGTGCCAGCAGTGTCCCAGCGGGAGGGCCTAATCCCCAGTATTTT.

The V gene is TRBV20-1, the J gene TRBJ2-5; D call uncertain. CDR3 length: 11 residues. Germline-derived CDR1 and CDR2 are DFQATT and SNEGSKA (reference sequence). The V end lost 5 bases, the J end lost 4 bases, and 8 bases lay between the germline ends. In DNA form, the CDR3 reads TGCAGTGCTTCGGAAGTAGAGACCCAGTACTTC. Translated, it gives CSASEVETQYF.

The chain employs TRBV9 and TRBJ1-3; D perhaps matches TRBD1 (5 bases). The CDR3 length is 16 residues. Germline V gene data show CDR1 as SGDLS and CDR2 as YYNGEE. Trimming cost V 4 bases and J 0 bases, with 14 bases left between them. As DNA, the CDR3 is TGTGCCAGCAGCCCTGGACATCTTAGCTCTGGAAACACCATATATTTT. Its protein is CASSPGHLSSGNTIYF.

CDR3 coding DNA: TGCGCCAGCACCCAGACAGGGCGTAGCGGGGGCCTCGCCTACGAGCAGTACTTC. This sequence encodes CASTQTGRSGGLAYEQYF. The rearrangement uses TRBV10-1 and TRBJ2-7; 9 nucleotides line up with TRBD2. The CDR3 is made up of 18 amino acids. CDR1 and CDR2 (germline): WNHNN, SYGVQD (reference sequence). V was clipped by 7 bases and J by 2 bases; unmatched bases: 18.

This clone was seen once. The chain couples TRBV5-1 to TRBJ2-2, with TRBD1 matching over 7 bases. Germline V lookup: CDR1 SGHRS, CDR2 YFSETQ. The junction had 2 bases not matched to a gene; V was cut back by 3 bases and J by 3 bases. This CDR3 comprises 14 residues. The CDR3: CASSSGQHTGELFF. The CDR3 DNA reads TGCGCCAGCAGCTCGGGACAGCACACCGGGGAGCTGTTTTTT.

V gene TRBV30 combines with J gene TRBJ2-5; maybe TRBD2 (6 bases). The CDR3 consists of 14 residues. Trimming stripped 0 bases from V and 5 bases from J, with 13 bases between. Germline CDR1 is GTSNPN and CDR2 is SVGIG (reference sequence). The CDR3 DNA reads TGTGCCTGGAGTGTACGGACTACGAGGGAGACCCAGTACTTC. Translated: CAWSVRTTRETQYF.

The chain joins TRBV3-1 (or the pseudogene TRBV3-2) to TRBJ2-5; the D is unclear. The CDR3 has 13 residues. Trimming shortened V by 3 bases and J by 3 bases, and 8 bases separated the two germline ends. CDR1 and CDR2 from the germline V gene are LGHDT and YNNKEL (reference sequence). The DNA of the CDR3 is TGTGCCAGCAGCCATGTCTGGGAAGAGACCCAGTACTTC. Translating it yields CASSHVWEETQYF.

The chain employs TRBV19 and TRBJ2-2; tentative D call: TRBD1 (6 bases). Germline V gene lookup returns CDR1 LNHDA and CDR2 SQIVND (reference sequence). V was pared by 9 bases and J by 3 bases, with 20 bases between. This CDR3 has 16 amino acids. CDR3 sequence reads: CASPSGAGLHTGELFF. For the CDR3, the DNA is TGTGCCAGCCCTTCAGGGGCGGGTCTGCACACCGGGGAGCTGTTTTTT.

The chain carries TRBV5-1 and TRBJ2-7; D ambiguous. The CDR3 spans 15 residues. V was shortened by 4 bases and J by 0 bases, with 14 bases between the two germline ends. Germline CDR1 SGHRS, CDR2 YFSETQ. The CDR3 DNA sequence: TGCGCCAGCAGCCCCCTACAGAGTAGCTCCTACGAGCAGTACTTC. Encoded protein: CASSPLQSSSYEQYF.

The gene calls are TRBV9 and TRBJ1-4; D remains ambiguous. Germline loops: CDR1 SGDLS, CDR2 YYNGEE. The germline V and J ends were trimmed by 6 bases and 7 bases, with 16 bases remaining between them. The CDR3 loop spans 14 amino acids. In DNA, the CDR3 is TGTGCCAGCAACCTGGACCGCGGGGTTGAAAAACTGTTTTTT. It codes for CASNLDRGVEKLFF.

This rearrangement joins TRBV19 to TRBJ1-1, with 9 bases lining up with TRBD1. The germline CDR1 and CDR2 sequences are LNHDA and SQIVND (reference sequence). The V segment lost 5 bases and the J segment 5 bases; nucleotides outside the gene matches: 6. This CDR3 contains 14 residues. The chain's CDR3 is CASSVTGGGTEAFF. The DNA of the CDR3 is TGTGCCAGTAGTGTAACAGGGGGCGGAACTGAAGCTTTCTTT.

V usage is TRBV5-1 and J usage is TRBJ1-2; 7 bases align to TRBD1. CDR3 size: 16 residues. From germline, CDR1 is SGHRS and CDR2 YFSETQ. The junction had 11 bases not matched to a gene; V was cut back by 6 bases and J by 0 bases. The CDR3: CASTTGEGEANYGYTF. The CDR3 DNA reads TGCGCCAGCACAACAGGGGAAGGTGAGGCTAACTATGGCTACACCTTC.

The V gene is TRBV7-2, the J gene TRBJ1-1; D uncertain. The CDR3 loop spans 12 amino acids. Germline V lookup: CDR1 SGHTA, CDR2 FQGNSA. V was clipped by 5 bases and J by 13 bases, with 17 bases between them. In nucleotides, the CDR3 is TGTGCCAGCAGCCTTTCCGGGGTCTTGGGTTTCTTT. Its translation is CASSLSGVLGFF.

The V call is TRBV7-8, the J call TRBJ1-4; D remains unclear. The V end lost 1 base, the J end lost 8 bases, and 20 bases lay between the germline ends. There are 17 residues in the CDR3. Germline V gives CDR1 SGHVS, CDR2 FQNEAQ. The DNA of the CDR3 is TGTGCCAGCAGCTTAGGGGCAGACCCCTATGAGGGCGAAAAACTGTTTTTT. It is translated as CASSLGADPYEGEKLFF. The full variable domain, with the rest looked up from reference TRBV7-8 and TRBJ1-4, is GAGVSQSPRYKVAKRGQDVALRCDPISGHVSLFWYQQALGQGPEFLTYFQNEAQLDKSGLPSDRFFAERPEGSVSTLKIQRTQQEDSAVYLCASSLGADPYEGEKLFFGSGTQLSVL.

The gene calls are TRBV4-3 and TRBJ2-3; TRBD1 aligns across 7 bases. Germline V gives CDR1 LGHNA, CDR2 YSLEER. Trimming cost V 1 base and J 1 base; bases outside gene matches: 20. The CDR3 has 21 residues. CDR3 coding DNA: TGCGCCAGCAGCCAAGCTTTGGCAGGGGGTCTACGTAGTGGAGGCACAGATACGCAGTATTTT. The encoded protein is CASSQALAGGLRSGGTDTQYF.

The chain links TRBV11-3 to TRBJ2-1; 9 nucleotides agree with TRBD2. The CDR3 contains 16 residues. Per the germline V gene, CDR1 is SGHNT and CDR2 is YENEEA. V was clipped by 5 bases and J by 4 bases; unmatched bases: 9. The CDR3 is CASSAKTSGGYNEQFF. CDR3 coding DNA: TGTGCCAGCAGCGCAAAGACTAGCGGAGGGTACAATGAGCAGTTCTTC. Variable domain in full (rest from reference TRBV11-3 and TRBJ2-1): EAGVVQSPRYKIIEKKQPVAFWCNPISGHNTLYWYLQNLGQGPELLIRYENEEAVDDSQLPKDRFSAERLKGVDSTLKIQPAELGDSAVYLCASSAKTSGGYNEQFFGPGTRLTVL.

This chain connects TRBV29-1 to TRBJ2-1; 7 nucleotides align to TRBD2. CDR1 is SQVTM and CDR2 is ANQGSEA in the germline V gene. This CDR3 has 15 amino acids. V lost 2 bases to trimming and J lost 2 bases; unmatched junction nucleotides: 6. The CDR3 DNA reads as TGCAGCGTTGAAAGCTGGGGAGGGCCCTACAATGAGCAGTTCTTC. This encodes CSVESWGGPYNEQFF.

This sequence joins TRBV3-1 (or the pseudogene TRBV3-2) and TRBJ1-2; D may be TRBD1 (6 bases). Germline loops: CDR1 LGHDT, CDR2 YNNKEL (reference sequence). This CDR3 has 17 amino acids. Trimming removed 4 bases from V and 1 base from J, with 19 bases in between. CDR3 in amino acids: CASSLGGRGGRNYGYTF. CDR3 DNA: TGTGCCAGCAGCCTAGGGGGGCGCGGGGGCCGTAACTATGGCTACACCTTC.

The V and J genes are TRBV3-1 (or the pseudogene TRBV3-2) and TRBJ2-1; tentative D call: TRBD1 (6 bases). From germline, CDR1 is LGHDT and CDR2 YNNKEL (reference sequence). The CDR3 loop spans 18 amino acids. V lost 0 bases, J lost 8 bases, and 23 bases lay in between. This CDR3 reads CASSQDVDRTERWYEQFF. Here the CDR3 DNA reads TGTGCCAGCAGCCAAGATGTCGACAGGACCGAAAGATGGTATGAGCAGTTCTTC.

The CDR3 DNA reads TGTGCCAGCAGCCCCTCTGGAAACACCATATATTTT. This sequence encodes CASSPSGNTIYF. V and J are TRBV9 and TRBJ1-3; no clear D gene. Germline CDR1 SGDLS, CDR2 YYNGEE. V dropped 4 bases and J dropped 0 bases, with 2 bases sitting between them. CDR3 length equals 12 residues.

This chain uses TRBV18 with TRBJ2-3; TRBD2 might be the D (6 bases). Trimming removed 2 bases at V and 2 bases at J, with 11 bases between. CDR3 length: 15 amino acids. CDR1 and CDR2 from the germline V gene are KGHSH and LQKENI. The CDR3 protein is CASSPVGGTTDTQYF. The DNA of the CDR3 is TGTGCCAGCTCACCAGTGGGAGGCACCACAGATACGCAGTATTTT.

The gene calls are TRBV18 and TRBJ2-5; tentative D call: TRBD1 (6 bases). This CDR3 comprises 16 residues. Trimming pared 3 bases from V and 5 bases from J, leaving 19 bases between. In germline, CDR1 is KGHSH, CDR2 LQKENI. The CDR3 protein is CASSPEPTGLGETQYF. The DNA of the CDR3 is TGTGCCAGCTCACCCGAGCCCACAGGGTTGGGGGAGACCCAGTACTTC.

The V call is TRBV7-2, the J call TRBJ2-3, with 9 bases fitting TRBD2. The length of the CDR3 is 15 residues. The germline CDR1 and CDR2 sequences are SGHTA and FQGNSA. The V and J ends lost 4 bases and 2 bases, in that order; junction bases with no gene match: 4. This chain's CDR3 is CASSSGTSFTDTQYF. DNA for the CDR3: TGTGCCAGCAGCTCGGGGACTAGCTTCACAGATACGCAGTATTTT.

In its sample, this clone was seen once. The chain uses TRBV20-1 and TRBJ1-2; 7 bases are shared with TRBD1. Germline trimming cut 6 bases from V and 5 bases from J; bases unmatched to any gene: 6. The CDR3 runs 12 residues. Germline assignment: CDR1 DFQATT and CDR2 SNEGSKA (reference sequence). CDR3 bases: TGCAGTGCCAGTAGGACAGGTTATGGCTACACCTTC. This codes for CSASRTGYGYTF.

The J gene is TRBJ2-4, the V gene TRBV6-2 or TRBV6-3; perhaps TRBD1 as D (6 bases). This CDR3 is built from 14 residues. In germline, CDR1 is MNHEY, CDR2 SVGEGT. V was shortened by 6 bases and J by 12 bases, with 21 bases between the two germline ends. The CDR3 loop is CASSDTGTRDNQYF. Here the CDR3 DNA reads TGTGCCAGCAGCGACACCGGGACGAGGGACAATCAGTACTTC.